These 27 T cell receptor beta chains originate from one sample sequenced in a study of T cell responses to AZD1222 COVID-19 vaccine. Measured with immunoSEQ multiplex PCR; TCRdb has only the in-frame clones, and not every one. Seen here are more than 75,000 clones, roughly four fifths observed once, and the top ten hold approximately 1.4%. Source: peripheral blood, taken 28 days after the second AZD1222 dose. All receptors come from an adult who received the AZD1222 COVID-19 vaccine.

The rearrangement uses TRBV7-2 and TRBJ2-7; D is perhaps TRBD1 (6 bases). The germline V gene encodes CDR1 SGHTA and CDR2 FQGNSA. The CDR3 contains 14 residues. Trimming cost V 5 bases and J 2 bases, with 13 bases left between them. The CDR3: CASSITGNPYEQYF. The DNA of the CDR3 is TGTGCCAGCAGCATAACAGGGAACCCCTACGAGCAGTACTTC.

The rearrangement links TRBV4-3 to TRBJ2-1; maybe TRBD2 (5 bases). CDR1 is LGHNA, CDR2 YSLEER, per germline. This CDR3 comprises 15 residues. Trimming shortened V by 0 bases and J by 7 bases, and 13 bases separated the two germline ends. CDR3 nucleotide sequence: TGCGCCAGCAGCCAAGATGGGAGCCGTAGAAATGAGCAGTTCTTC. It translates to CASSQDGSRRNEQFF.

The chain combines TRBV2 with TRBJ2-7; TRBD1 matches 8 bases. Per germline, CDR1 SNHLY and CDR2 FYNNEI. Unmatched junction bases numbered 17, after V lost 6 bases and J lost 7 bases. This CDR3 contains 16 residues. CDR3 in amino acids: CASSLTGTGSLGEQYF. In nucleotides, the CDR3 is TGTGCCAGCAGCCTGACCGGGACAGGATCCCTGGGGGAGCAGTACTTC.

The J gene is TRBJ2-7, the V gene TRBV7-8; D remains unclear. The germline V gene encodes CDR1 SGHVS and CDR2 FQNEAQ. V gave up 5 bases and J gave up 5 bases, with 19 bases separating them. CDR3 length: 15 residues. The CDR3 bases are TGTGCCAGCAGCCCCACCGGTTCCACTCCGGACGAGCAGTACTTC. It is translated as CASSPTGSTPDEQYF.

The chain employs TRBV20-1 and TRBJ1-1, with D unresolved. Deletions cut 5 bases from V and 8 bases from J, with 12 bases between. This CDR3 has 11 amino acids. From germline, CDR1 is DFQATT and CDR2 SNEGSKA (reference sequence). The CDR3: CSAGGPREAFF. The CDR3 coding sequence is TGCAGTGCTGGAGGCCCTCGGGAAGCTTTCTTT.

The genes are TRBV4-3 and TRBJ2-1, with a weak D call TRBD2 (6 bases). CDR3 size: 14 residues. Trimming took off 4 bases at V and 2 bases at J, with 9 bases between the two ends. Germline V gene sequence: CDR1 LGHNA, CDR2 YSLEER. The CDR3 DNA reads TGCGCCAGCAGCCGGGACTCGACCTACAATGAGCAGTTCTTC. It specifies CASSRDSTYNEQFF.

This chain joins TRBV28 and TRBJ1-3; no firm D call. The V end was cut by 3 bases, the J end by 0 bases, with 15 bases between. CDR1 MDHEN and CDR2 SYDVKM come from the germline V gene. CDR3 size: 17 residues. CDR3 bases: TGTGCCAGCAGTTTCGGTGGCGGCCATTTCTCTGGAAACACCATATATTTT. Protein sequence: CASSFGGGHFSGNTIYF.

This chain connects TRBV9 to TRBJ1-5; 7 positions match TRBD1. V shed 3 bases, J shed 5 bases, and the junction held 8 bases outside the gene matches. Germline V gives CDR1 SGDLS, CDR2 YYNGEE. This CDR3 comprises 15 residues. CDR3 bases: TGTGCCAGCAGCGGAGAGGGACAGCTTGATCAGCCCCAGCATTTT. It yields the protein CASSGEGQLDQPQHF.

This chain links TRBV28 with TRBJ1-6; D might be TRBD1 (5 bases). The CDR3 extends over 16 amino acids. V was clipped by 8 bases and J by 1 base, with 15 bases between them. The V gene's germline CDR1 is MDHEN and CDR2 SYDVKM. The CDR3 DNA reads as TGTGCCAGCCGCCCCGGGGGGGTGTCCTATAATTCACCCCTCCACTTT. This encodes CASRPGGVSYNSPLHF.

The chain carries TRBV28 and TRBJ1-3, with D possibly being TRBD1 (5 bases). Germline V gives CDR1 MDHEN, CDR2 SYDVKM. CDR3 length equals 13 residues. With 7 bases removed from V and 10 bases from J, the gap between germline ends came to 17 bases. CDR3 nucleotides: TGTGCCAGCATGGAAGGGGCAGGAAGGACCATATATTTT. This encodes CASMEGAGRTIYF.

The genes are TRBV30 and TRBJ2-7, with 11 positions matching TRBD1. Germline loops: CDR1 GTSNPN, CDR2 SVGIG (reference sequence). The J segment lost 6 bases and the V segment lost 6 bases, leaving 7 bases of the junction unmatched. CDR3 length: 13 amino acids. The CDR3 DNA reads TGTGCCTGTGCCCGGACAGGGGGCGGCGAGCAGTACTTC. Translated: CACARTGGGEQYF.

In DNA form, the CDR3 reads TGTGCCAGCAGCTTGACAGGGGAGTCCACTGAAGCTTTCTTT. Residues: CASSLTGESTEAFF. This chain links TRBV7-3 with TRBJ1-1; 8 bases map to TRBD1. Germline loops: CDR1 SGHTA, CDR2 FQGTGA. There are 14 residues in the CDR3. The trim removed 3 bases at V and 4 bases at J, leaving 4 bases unmatched.

V and J are TRBV19 and TRBJ1-3; D gene ambiguous. CDR3 length: 13 amino acids. CDR1 and CDR2 (germline): LNHDA, SQIVND (reference sequence). The ends were cut back, 5 bases at V and 0 bases at J, with 5 bases in the middle. The CDR3 coding sequence is TGTGCCAGTAGTCGGAGCTCTGGAAACACCATATATTTT. Its protein is CASSRSSGNTIYF.

The chain uses TRBV12-3 or TRBV12-4 and TRBJ2-7; no clear D gene. With 5 bases removed from V and 7 bases from J, the gap between germline ends came to 12 bases. The CDR3 spans 12 residues. In nucleotides, the CDR3 is TGTGCCAGCAGTCAACAAATTCGGGAGCAGTACTTC. Translated, it gives CASSQQIREQYF.

The chain recombines TRBV2 with TRBJ1-1; 7 positions match TRBD1. This CDR3 contains 15 residues. From germline, CDR1 is SNHLY and CDR2 FYNNEI. V was pared by 3 bases and J by 7 bases, with 11 bases of the junction left unmatched. CDR3 sequence reads: CASSEGRGGVSEAFF. CDR3 bases: TGTGCCAGCAGTGAGGGCAGGGGGGGAGTAAGTGAAGCTTTCTTT.

V gene TRBV19 combines with J gene TRBJ1-1; D is undetermined. Germline CDR1 is LNHDA and CDR2 is SQIVND (reference sequence). This CDR3 comprises 15 residues. Trimming pared 5 bases from V and 4 bases from J, leaving 17 bases between. The CDR3 DNA reads as TGTGCCAGTAGTCCCCGCCCTCCTCCGGGCACTGAAGCTTTCTTT. Its protein is CASSPRPPPGTEAFF.

The gene calls are TRBV5-6 and TRBJ2-7; either TRBD1 or TRBD2 may supply D (6 bases each). This CDR3 spans 12 amino acids. V lost 1 base and J lost 6, with 8 bases in between. CDR1 is SGHDT, CDR2 YYEEEE, per germline. In DNA form, the CDR3 reads TGTGCCAGCAGCTTGCGGGGGCGCGAGCAGTACTTC. Translated: CASSLRGREQYF.

This clone came up a few times. This rearrangement joins TRBV21-1 to TRBJ1-5. TRBV21-1 is flagged as a pseudogene. This CDR3 is built from 17 residues. The CDR3 loop is CASRSGDPVYSNQPQHF. The CDR3 coding sequence is TGTGCCAGCAGAAGCGGGGACCCAGTTTATAGCAATCAGCCCCAGCATTTT.

This clone turned up a few times. The V call is TRBV2, the J call TRBJ2-3; D perhaps matches TRBD2 (7 bases). This CDR3 region has 14 residues. Trimming left V 11 bases short and J 3 bases short, with 18 bases between. Germline CDR1 and CDR2: SNHLY and FYNNEI. The CDR3 DNA sequence: TGTGCCCTGCGGGAGAGGGGGGGGACAGATACGCAGTATTTT. Amino acids: CALRERGGTDTQYF.

The chain employs TRBV5-1 and TRBJ2-7; D might be TRBD2 (5 bases). Between the trimmed V and J ends, which lost 5 bases and 2 bases, there was a span of 11 bases. The CDR3 has 13 amino acids. Germline CDR1 SGHRS, CDR2 YFSETQ. For the CDR3, the DNA is TGCGCCAGCAGGAGGGTTACGACCTACGAGCAGTACTTC. Amino acids: CASRRVTTYEQYF.

The V call is TRBV19, the J call TRBJ1-4; D not resolved. V was clipped by 5 bases and J by 4 bases, with 14 bases between them. The CDR3 loop spans 15 amino acids. Germline-derived CDR1 and CDR2 are LNHDA and SQIVND (reference sequence). DNA of the CDR3: TGTGCCAGTAGTTATCTCGGAGAGATTAATGAAAAACTGTTTTTT. It codes for CASSYLGEINEKLFF. Supplemented by reference TRBV19 and TRBJ1-4, the full variable domain reads DGGITQSPKYLFRKEGQNVTLSCEQNLNHDAMYWYRQDPGQGLRLIYYSQIVNDFQKGDIAEGYSVSREKKESFPLTVTSAQKNPTAFYLCASSYLGEINEKLFFGSGTQLSVL.

The rearrangement links TRBV7-9 to TRBJ2-1; D uncertain. This CDR3 is built from 16 residues. V dropped 3 bases and J dropped 0 bases, with 12 bases sitting between them. The germline gives CDR1 SEHNR, CDR2 FQNEAQ (reference sequence). The CDR3 region is CASSFLAFSSYNEQFF. DNA for the CDR3: TGTGCCAGCAGCTTTCTGGCATTCAGCTCCTACAATGAGCAGTTCTTC. The whole variable domain, remainder taken from reference TRBV7-9 and TRBJ2-1, is DTGVSQNPRHKITKRGQNVTFRCDPISEHNRLYWYRQTLGQGPEFLTYFQNEAQLEKSRLLSDRFSAERPKGSFSTLEIQRTEQGDSAMYLCASSFLAFSSYNEQFFGPGTRLTVL.

The chain joins TRBV24-1 to TRBJ1-5; D not resolved. CDR3 length: 14 amino acids. CDR1 is KGHDR, CDR2 SFDVKD, per germline. V was clipped by 0 bases and J by 1 base, with 3 bases between them. CDR3 in DNA: TGTGCCACCAGTGATTTGCAGAGCAATCAGCCCCAGCATTTT. Translated, it gives CATSDLQSNQPQHF.

Concerning this clone: The junction and the germline gene differ at one end; a read error may be behind it. The V gene is TRBV14, the J gene TRBJ1-4; D is undetermined. CDR1 and CDR2 from the germline V gene are SGHDN and FVKESK. This CDR3 is built from 14 residues. The CDR3 region is CASSQLLTHEKLFF. The CDR3 coding sequence is TGTGCCAGCAGCCAACTCCTAACTCATGAAAAACTGTTTTTT.

This clone was seen more than once but under ten times. V and J are TRBV27 and TRBJ1-2, with D possibly being TRBD1 (6 bases). Per the germline V gene, CDR1 is MNHEY and CDR2 is SMNVEV (reference sequence). V was trimmed by 6 bases and J by 3 bases, leaving 17 bases between them. The CDR3 consists of 15 residues. The CDR3 region has the DNA TGTGCCAGCAGGCTTATGGGGGGCAGTGACTATGGCTACACCTTC. It encodes CASRLMGGSDYGYTF.

The J gene is TRBJ1-4, the V gene TRBV28, with D uncertain. Trimming removed 6 bases from V and 0 bases from J, with 14 bases in between. Germline-derived CDR1 and CDR2 are MDHEN and SYDVKM. CDR3 length: 16 amino acids. The CDR3 DNA reads TGTGCCAGCAGCACGCACGGAGCAGCAACTAATGAAAAACTGTTTTTT. Translated, it gives CASSTHGAATNEKLFF.

DNA of the CDR3: TGTGCCAGCAGTAGGGGGTCTCTTGGCTCCTACGAGCAGTACTTC. Protein sequence: CASSRGSLGSYEQYF. V and J are TRBV28 and TRBJ2-7; weak D call: TRBD1 (6 bases). Per germline, CDR1 MDHEN and CDR2 SYDVKM. Trimming pared 5 bases from V and 0 bases from J, leaving 14 bases between. The CDR3 length is 15 residues.